A selection of T cell receptor beta chains follows, all from one sample in a study of shared clonotypes between healthy human individuals. Profiling relied on immunoSEQ multiplex PCR, and the TCRdb table lists in-frame clones only, not all of them. The sample includes fewer than 2.5 million clones, roughly 93% of them seen just once. The sequenced sample consisted of naive CD4+ T cells from PBMCs. The receptors come from a man between 18 and 29 years old in good health. Some clones in this sample may be carry-over from other donors' samples. CDR3s include the opening cysteine and the closing phenylalanine or tryptophan. D genes are given only for firm matches. Size tells how often a clone was seen (once, few, many) or the class of an expanded clone, and some rows leave it out.

J gene	clone size	D gene	V gene	CDR3 DNA	CDR3 protein
TRBJ1-5	NA	NA	TRBV6-1	TGTGCCAGCAGTGAAGCCGGGGGTTCCTGGCAGCCCCAGCATTTT	CASSEAGGSWQPQHF
TRBJ2-6	once	NA	TRBV11-2	TGTGCCAGCACCACAGACAGTAGGTGGGCCAACGTCCTGACTTTC	CASTTDSRWANVLTF
TRBJ1-5	NA	TRBD1	TRBV28	TGTGCCAGCAGTTCCCATGGACAGGGGCCTATCAATCAGCCCCAGCATTTT	CASSSHGQGPINQPQHF
TRBJ2-5	NA	NA	TRBV4-1	TGCGCCAGCAGCCGGCTACTAGGAGAGACCCAGTACTTC	CASSRLLGETQYF
TRBJ2-7	NA	TRBD2	TRBV28	TGTGCCAGCAGTTTGGGTAGCGGGAGGGCCGGGAACGAGCAGTACTTC	CASSLGSGRAGNEQYF
TRBJ2-7	NA	NA	TRBV30	TGTGCCTGGAGTAAGGGCTCCTACGAGCAGTACTTC	CAWSKGSYEQYF
TRBJ2-7	NA	NA	TRBV5-1	TGCGCCAGCAGCTTGGTGGGGACACAGTACGAGCAGTACTTC	CASSLVGTQYEQYF
TRBJ2-1	NA	NA	TRBV4-1	TGCGCCAGCAGCCGTGGGACCTTCTCCTACAATGAGCAGTTCTTC	CASSRGTFSYNEQFF
TRBJ1-2	NA	NA	TRBV4-2	TGTGCCAGCAGCCAAGAGAGGGGGTACTATGGCTACACCTTC	CASSQERGYYGYTF
TRBJ2-7	NA	TRBD1	TRBV7-2	TGTGCCAGCAGCTCGACAGGGGTTGTCTACGAGCAGTACTTC	CASSSTGVVYEQYF